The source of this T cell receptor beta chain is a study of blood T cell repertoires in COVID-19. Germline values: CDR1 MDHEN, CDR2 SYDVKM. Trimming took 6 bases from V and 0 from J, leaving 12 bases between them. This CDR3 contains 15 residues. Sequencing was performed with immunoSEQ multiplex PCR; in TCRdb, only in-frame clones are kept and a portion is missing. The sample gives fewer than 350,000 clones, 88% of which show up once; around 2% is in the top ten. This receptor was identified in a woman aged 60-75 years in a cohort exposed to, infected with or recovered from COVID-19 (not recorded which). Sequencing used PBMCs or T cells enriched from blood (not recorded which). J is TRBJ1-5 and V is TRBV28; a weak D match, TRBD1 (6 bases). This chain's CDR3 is CASRGQILSNQPQHF. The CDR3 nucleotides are TGTGCCAGCAGAGGACAGATCCTTAGCAATCAGCCCCAGCATTTT.